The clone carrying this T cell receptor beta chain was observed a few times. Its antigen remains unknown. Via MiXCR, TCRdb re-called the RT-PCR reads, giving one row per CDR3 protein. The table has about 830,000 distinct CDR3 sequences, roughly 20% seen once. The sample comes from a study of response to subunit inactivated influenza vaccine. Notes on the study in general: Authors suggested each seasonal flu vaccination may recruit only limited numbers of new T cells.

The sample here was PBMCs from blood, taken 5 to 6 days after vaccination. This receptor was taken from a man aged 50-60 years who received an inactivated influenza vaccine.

This CDR3 reads CSASAPRETQYF. DNA of the CDR3: TGCAGTGCTAGTGCCCCCAGAGAGACCCAGTACTTC. This sequence joins TRBV20-1 and TRBJ2-5; D unresolved. V lost 3 bases and J lost 4, with 9 bases in between. The CDR3 is 12 amino acids. Germline V gives CDR1 DFQATT, CDR2 SNEGSKA (reference sequence).